A selection of T cell receptor beta chains follows, all from one sample in a study of shared clonotypes between healthy human individuals. The assay was immunoSEQ multiplex PCR, and TCRdb's table has in-frame clones only and misses some. The data hold millions of clones, with around 90% observed a single time. Input material: naive CD4+ T cells sorted from blood. The receptors come from a man between 18 and 29 years old in good health. Both conserved end residues are part of each CDR3. The D gene is left open where the match is weak. Size is stated for part of the rows, as once, few or many counts, or as a class when the clone is expanded.

d_call | j_call | clone_size | v_call | cdr3_nt | cdr3_aa
. | TRBJ1-5 | . | TRBV6-5 | TGTGCCAGCAGAATGGGGAATCAGCCCCAGCATTTT | CASRMGNQPQHF
. | TRBJ1-5 | . | TRBV6-4 | TGTGCCAGCAGTGACGGGGGTAACAATCAGCCCCAGCATTTT | CASSDGGNNQPQHF
. | TRBJ1-6 | . | TRBV6-6 | TGTGCCAGCAACTACGCGGCATCGGGTTCACCCCTCCACTTT | CASNYAASGSPLHF
TRBD1 | TRBJ1-4 | . | TRBV4-1 | TGCGCCAGCAGCCAAGATTCAGGCAAATGGCAGGGGGGGGAAAAACTGTTTTTT | CASSQDSGKWQGGEKLFF
TRBD1 | TRBJ2-3 | . | TRBV29-1 | TGCAGCGTTCCTCAACAAAGGGACAGCTCCACAGATACGCAGTATTTT | CSVPQQRDSSTDTQYF
TRBD1 | TRBJ2-2 | . | TRBV19 | TGTGCCAGTAGTATTTTGGTAGGGGGCGCGATGTCCGGGGAGCTGTTTTTT | CASSILVGGAMSGELFF
. | TRBJ2-5 | . | TRBV28 | TGTGCCAGCCTTTCACGATGGACACCCTACTTC | CASLSRWTPYF
. | TRBJ1-1 | . | TRBV5-1 | TGCGCCAGCAGCCCCGGAGGGGCAGGGTTGGGGAACACTGAAGCTTTCTTT | CASSPGGAGLGNTEAFF
. | TRBJ1-2 | . | TRBV6-5 | TGTGCCAGCAGTTACTCGACGACAGGAAACTATGGCTACACCTTC | CASSYSTTGNYGYTF
. | TRBJ2-7 | . | TRBV18 | TGTGCCAGCTCACGCTTTGACACCACCTACGAGCAGTACTTC | CASSRFDTTYEQYF
TRBD1 | TRBJ2-5 | . | TRBV18 | TGTGCCAGCTCACCAGAGACAGGGGGTGAAGAGACCCAGTACTTC | CASSPETGGEETQYF
. | TRBJ2-5 | . | TRBV5-4 | TGTGCCAGCAGCTTATTTCCAGAGACCCAGTACTTC | CASSLFPETQYF
. | TRBJ1-2 | . | TRBV30 | TGTGCCTGGAGTCCAGACAGCTTAAACTATGGCTACACCTTC | CAWSPDSLNYGYTF
. | TRBJ1-5 | . | TRBV7-2 | TGTGCCAGCAGCCAGAAGAGCAATCAGCCCCAGCATTTT | CASSQKSNQPQHF
TRBD2 | TRBJ2-4 | . | TRBV10-2 | TGCGCCAGCAGGGGGCAGCGGGAGAGAGAGAACATTCAGTACTTC | CASRGQRERENIQYF
. | TRBJ1-6 | . | TRBV11-3 | TGTGCCAGCAGCCCCCGAGGCCCCCCTTGGCAGGGGCACTCACCCCTCCACTTT | CASSPRGPPWQGHSPLHF
. | TRBJ2-2 | . | TRBV4-3 | TGCGCCAGCAGCCAAAGTAACACCGGGGAGCTGTTTTTT | CASSQSNTGELFF
. | TRBJ1-1 | . | TRBV29-1 | TGCAGCGTTGCTAATTGGCCTGAAGCTTTCTTT | CSVANWPEAFF
TRBD1 | TRBJ2-5 | . | TRBV28 | TGTGCCAGCAGTCAAACTGGACAGGGAAAAGAGACCCAGTACTTC | CASSQTGQGKETQYF
. | TRBJ2-7 | . | TRBV28 | TGTGCCAGCAGTTTTGCGAGTCCACCTCAGTACTTC | CASSFASPPQYF
. | TRBJ2-1 | . | TRBV29-1 | TGCAGCGTTGAATTGGGGCGGGACTCCTACAATGAGCAGTTCTTC | CSVELGRDSYNEQFF
TRBD1 | TRBJ1-1 | . | TRBV7-9 | TGTGCCAGCAGCCGGACAGGGGGGAACACTGAAGCTTTCTTT | CASSRTGGNTEAFF
. | TRBJ1-5 | . | TRBV4-2 | TGTGCCAGCAGCCAAGATCGCGGGACGGGCAATCAGCCCCAGCATTTT | CASSQDRGTGNQPQHF
TRBD1 | TRBJ1-2 | . | TRBV6-5 | TGTGCCAGCAGGAAGGGGGACAGGGGTCCATATGGCTACACCTTC | CASRKGDRGPYGYTF
. | TRBJ1-1 | few | TRBV28 | TGTGCCAGCACTTGGGGAAATGCGAACACTGAAGCTTTCTTT | CASTWGNANTEAFF
. | TRBJ2-7 | . | TRBV21-1 | TGTGCACGGACAGGGGTGCTTGTAGAGCAGTACTTC | CARTGVLVEQYF
. | TRBJ1-2 | . | TRBV5-1 | TGCGCCAGCAGCTCAAACCCGGGGATGCTCTATGGCTACACCTTC | CASSSNPGMLYGYTF
. | TRBJ1-6 | . | TRBV25-1 | TGTGCCAGCAGTGGAGGGGGACACTCACCCCTCCACTTT | CASSGGGHSPLHF
TRBD1 | TRBJ2-3 | . | TRBV5-1 | TGCGCCAGCAGCCACCAAACCGGACAGGGGGCGGGAGATACGCAGTATTTT | CASSHQTGQGAGDTQYF
TRBD1 | TRBJ2-5 | . | TRBV6-7 | TGTGCCAGCAGTTCGGACAGGGTAGAGACCCAGTACTTC | CASSSDRVETQYF
TRBD1 | TRBJ2-1 | . | TRBV6-5 | TGTGCCAGCAGTTACCCGAAACCAGGGGGCCGGAATGAGCAGTTCTTC | CASSYPKPGGRNEQFF
TRBD2 | TRBJ2-3 | . | TRBV11-2 | TGTGCCAGCAGCTTAGAAGGCGGCGGGAGGACAGATACGCAGTATTTT | CASSLEGGGRTDTQYF
. | TRBJ2-7 | . | TRBV5-4 | TGTGCCAGCAGCTACCTAGCAGGGGTGAGGGCCTACGAGCAGTACTTC | CASSYLAGVRAYEQYF
. | TRBJ1-4 | . | TRBV10-3 | TGTGCCATCACCCCGGGAGGGCGTAATGAAAAACTGTTTTTT | CAITPGGRNEKLFF
. | TRBJ2-7 | . | TRBV9 | TGTGCCAGCAGCGTAGGGACAACCTACGAGCAGTACTTC | CASSVGTTYEQYF
TRBD1 | TRBJ2-2 | . | TRBV6-5 | TGTGCCAGCAGATTTGACAGGGACACCGGGGAGCTGTTTTTT | CASRFDRDTGELFF
. | TRBJ1-3 | . | TRBV28 | TGTGCCAGCATGGGGCAGGGTATATCTTTTGGAAACACCATATATTTT | CASMGQGISFGNTIYF
. | TRBJ2-1 | . | TRBV7-3 | TGTGCCAGCAGCTTAACCCCACACTCCTACAATGAGCAGTTCTTC | CASSLTPHSYNEQFF
TRBD2 | TRBJ2-7 | . | TRBV10-3 | TGTGCCATCAGAGAGGGGACTAGCGGGGGTTACGAGCAGTACTTC | CAIREGTSGGYEQYF
. | TRBJ2-3 | . | TRBV19 | TGTGCCAGTAGTATCTGGCAGATCACAGATACGCAGTATTTT | CASSIWQITDTQYF
. | TRBJ2-7 | . | TRBV19 | TGTGCCAGTAGTATCACCAACACTTGGGCCGAGCAGTACTTC | CASSITNTWAEQYF
. | TRBJ1-1 | . | TRBV6-5 | TGTGCCAGCAGTTACTCAGGGGCGCAGGTGAACACTGAAGCTTTCTTT | CASSYSGAQVNTEAFF
TRBD1 | TRBJ1-1 | . | TRBV28 | TGTGCCAGCAGTTTAGGACAGGGGGCCGGAGACACTGAAGCTTTCTTT | CASSLGQGAGDTEAFF
. | TRBJ2-1 | . | TRBV6-5 | TGTGCCAGCAGTTACTCGATTGGACCCAATGAGCAGTTCTTC | CASSYSIGPNEQFF
TRBD1 | TRBJ2-2 | . | TRBV19 | TGTGCCAGCGCCACGACAGGGGGATTGTTTGGATCCGGGGAGCTGTTTTTT | CASATTGGLFGSGELFF
. | TRBJ1-5 | once | TRBV2 | TGTGCCAGCAGTGCAAGTATTAGCAATCAGCCCCAGCATTTT | CASSASISNQPQHF
. | TRBJ2-5 | . | TRBV21-1 | TGTGCCAGCAGCAAAGTACTAGCGGGGGAAGTGGGAGAGACCCAGTACTTC | CASSKVLAGEVGETQYF
. | TRBJ2-3 | . | TRBV10-3 | TGTGCCATCAGTCCCAGGGGAAGGAGCACAGATACGCAGTATTTT | CAISPRGRSTDTQYF
. | TRBJ1-4 | . | TRBV28 | TGTGCCAGCAGTCTAAGACAGATTAATGAAAAACTGTTTTTT | CASSLRQINEKLFF